These T cell receptor beta chains were read from a single sample in a study of blood T cell repertoires in COVID-19. Assay used: immunoSEQ multiplex PCR; TCRdb lists only in-frame clones, some missing. The top ten clones hold approximately 12% of a sample with fewer than 300,000 clones, 86% of them seen once. Sequences were obtained from peripheral blood. The receptors come from a woman in her 30s with COVID-19, enrolled during active disease. The CDR3 runs from the conserved cysteine through the conserved F or W. The D gene is left open where the match is weak. Rows may omit the clone size; those that give it use once, few, many or a size class.

D gene | clone size | J gene | V gene | CDR3 protein | CDR3 DNA
TRBD1 | - | TRBJ1-5 | TRBV23-1 | CASSRDRYDGNQPQHF | TGCGCCAGCAGTAGGGACAGGTACGACGGCAATCAGCCCCAGCATTTT
TRBD1 | - | TRBJ1-2 | TRBV27 | CASSRQQGASGGYTF | TGTGCCAGCAGTCGTCAACAGGGGGCTAGTGGTGGCTACACCTTC
- | - | TRBJ2-5 | TRBV30 | CAWGTGRETQYF | TGTGCCTGGGGGACTGGGAGAGAGACCCAGTACTTC
TRBD2 | - | TRBJ2-1 | TRBV10-2 | CASSGLERGGTNEQFF | TGCGCCAGCAGTGGGCTCGAACGGGGGGGCACGAATGAGCAGTTCTTC
TRBD1 | - | TRBJ2-7 | TRBV15 | CATSSEITTGRHEQYF | TGTGCCACCAGTTCGGAGATTACGACAGGGCGGCACGAGCAGTACTTC
TRBD1 | - | TRBJ1-5 | TRBV19 | CASSAYRGKGEDQPQHF | TGTGCCAGTAGTGCTTACAGGGGGAAGGGGGAGGATCAGCCCCAGCATTTT
- | - | TRBJ1-1 | TRBV6-5 | CASSYSGGAPHTEAFF | TGTGCCAGCAGTTACTCGGGAGGGGCCCCTCACACTGAAGCTTTCTTT
TRBD1 | few | TRBJ1-5 | TRBV7-2 | CASSFIGQGGQPQHF | TGTGCCAGCAGCTTTATCGGACAGGGTGGTCAGCCCCAGCATTTT
- | - | TRBJ1-2 | TRBV28 | CASSFETVRANYGYTF | TGTGCCAGCAGTTTTGAGACAGTAAGAGCTAACTATGGCTACACCTTC
- | - | TRBJ2-7 | TRBV10-3 | CAISEQPGLEQYF | TGTGCCATCAGTGAACAACCAGGGTTGGAGCAGTACTTC
- | - | TRBJ1-1 | TRBV2 | CASGAGEVTEAFF | TGTGCCAGCGGGGCAGGGGAAGTCACTGAAGCTTTCTTT
TRBD1 | - | TRBJ1-2 | TRBV6-6 | CASSLNRGQDYGYTF | TGTGCCAGCAGTTTGAACAGGGGGCAGGACTATGGCTACACCTTC
TRBD2 | - | TRBJ2-7 | TRBV7-7 | CASRSASGGAGVQYF | TGTGCCAGCAGATCAGCTAGCGGGGGGGCCGGGGTGCAGTACTTC
- | - | TRBJ1-3 | TRBV5-1 | CASSPSQGTGNTIYF | TGCGCCAGCAGCCCGAGTCAGGGTACTGGAAACACCATATATTTT
- | - | TRBJ2-5 | TRBV2 | CASSEGASVAETQYF | TGTGCCAGCAGTGAGGGGGCCTCAGTAGCGGAGACCCAGTACTTC
- | - | TRBJ2-4 | TRBV4-1 | CASSPPPGSSKNIQYF | TGCGCCAGCAGCCCCCCCCCGGGGTCTTCCAAAAACATTCAGTACTTC
- | - | TRBJ1-5 | TRBV5-4 | CASSHQGKQPQHF | TGTGCCAGCAGCCACCAGGGGAAGCAGCCCCAGCATTTT
- | - | TRBJ2-7 | TRBV3-1/TRBV3-2 | CASSQDPGHYEQYF | TGTGCCAGCAGCCAAGACCCGGGTCATTACGAGCAGTACTTC
- | - | TRBJ2-1 | TRBV12-3/TRBV12-4 | CASSVEAFEQFF | TGTGCCAGCAGCGTGGAGGCTTTTGAGCAGTTCTTC
- | - | TRBJ1-6 | TRBV21-1 | CASSKSSPPLHF | TGTGCCAGCAGCAAGTCCTCCCCACCCCTCCACTTT
TRBD2 | - | TRBJ2-7 | TRBV7-9 | CASRGSGIYEQYF | TGTGCCTCCCGGGGTAGCGGGATCTACGAGCAGTACTTC
- | - | TRBJ2-3 | TRBV11-2 | CASSPTEGGYTDTQYF | TGTGCCAGCAGCCCGACCGAGGGCGGCTACACAGATACGCAGTATTTT
TRBD2 | - | TRBJ2-1 | TRBV18 | CASSPGIAGGSDEQFF | TGTGCCAGCTCACCGGGGATAGCGGGGGGGAGCGATGAGCAGTTCTTC
- | - | TRBJ1-3 | TRBV7-8 | CASSRTMGDTIYF | TGTGCCAGCAGCCGCACCATGGGAGACACCATATATTTT
TRBD1 | - | TRBJ1-2 | TRBV19 | CASSSSGTGAQYGYTF | TGTGCCAGTAGTTCCTCCGGGACAGGGGCTCAGTATGGCTACACCTTC
- | - | TRBJ2-3 | TRBV18 | CASSRSGGTDTQYF | TGTGCCAGCTCAAGGTCCGGGGGCACAGATACGCAGTATTTT
TRBD1 | - | TRBJ1-4 | TRBV29-1 | CSGLTGLNEKLFF | TGCAGCGGGCTGACAGGGTTAAATGAAAAACTGTTTTTT
TRBD1 | - | TRBJ2-7 | TRBV5-1 | CASSSGQGASVYEQYF | TGCGCCAGCAGCTCGGGACAGGGGGCGTCGGTCTACGAGCAGTACTTC
- | few | TRBJ1-1 | TRBV5-1 | CASSPDSGDTEAFF | TGCGCCAGCAGCCCTGACAGCGGGGACACTGAAGCTTTCTTT
TRBD1 | few | TRBJ1-3 | TRBV28 | CASSPQGPRAGVSGNTIYF | TGTGCCAGCAGTCCACAGGGGCCCCGCGCTGGGGTCTCTGGAAACACCATATATTTT
TRBD1 | - | TRBJ2-7 | TRBV19 | CASRATDRGQTYEQYF | TGTGCCAGTAGAGCAACCGACAGGGGGCAGACCTACGAGCAGTACTTC
TRBD1 | - | TRBJ2-7 | TRBV7-8 | CASSITTGGPSYEQYF | TGTGCCAGCAGCATAACGACAGGGGGCCCGTCCTACGAGCAGTACTTC
- | - | TRBJ2-5 | TRBV3-1/TRBV3-2 | CASSPSTRGTQYF | TGTGCCAGCAGTCCAAGCACCAGAGGGACCCAGTACTTC
- | - | TRBJ2-1 | TRBV10-3 | CAIRLRTDYNEQFF | TGTGCCATCAGACTTCGAACAGACTACAATGAGCAGTTCTTC
TRBD1 | few | TRBJ2-7 | TRBV5-1 | CASSRQGSPNEQYF | TGCGCCAGCAGCAGACAGGGCTCTCCTAACGAGCAGTACTTC
- | - | TRBJ1-2 | TRBV2 | CASSPPGGRLNYGYTF | TGTGCCAGCAGCCCCCCAGGAGGCAGGTTGAACTATGGCTACACCTTC
- | - | TRBJ1-2 | TRBV28 | CASRFDSTYGYTF | TGTGCCAGCAGATTCGACAGTACCTATGGCTACACCTTC
- | - | TRBJ1-1 | TRBV19 | CASTPLQAADTEAFF | TGTGCCAGTACCCCTCTACAGGCGGCGGACACTGAAGCTTTCTTT
- | - | TRBJ1-2 | TRBV6-1 | CASSESGVYGYTF | TGTGCCAGCAGTGAAAGTGGAGTCTATGGCTACACCTTC
- | few | TRBJ1-1 | TRBV3-1/TRBV3-2 | CASSQVNRHDEAFF | TGTGCCAGCAGCCAAGTCAACAGGCACGATGAAGCTTTCTTT
- | - | TRBJ1-4 | TRBV11-2 | CASSLEMASSGKLFF | TGTGCCAGCAGCTTAGAAATGGCGTCTTCGGGAAAACTGTTTTTT
TRBD1 | - | TRBJ1-1 | TRBV28 | CASSRGQGSAFF | TGTGCCAGCAGCCGGGGACAGGGTTCAGCTTTCTTT
- | - | TRBJ1-1 | TRBV30 | CAWSYTEAFF | TGTGCCTGGAGCTACACTGAAGCTTTCTTT
- | - | TRBJ1-1 | TRBV7-9 | CASSLDWRARDTEAFF | TGTGCCAGCAGCTTAGATTGGCGGGCGCGGGACACTGAAGCTTTCTTT
TRBD2 | - | TRBJ2-4 | TRBV15 | CATSRPPGLAGGLAKNIQYF | TGTGCCACCAGCAGACCCCCCGGGCTAGCGGGGGGGCTAGCCAAAAACATTCAGTACTTC
- | - | TRBJ2-7 | TRBV25-1 | CASSEAANSYEQYF | TGTGCCAGCAGTGAAGCGGCTAACTCCTACGAGCAGTACTTC